This T cell receptor beta chain was retrieved from a study of blood T cell repertoires in COVID-19. Whole-study context: The United States, Italy and Spain provided the acute and convalescent COVID-19 samples. T cells, B-cell-depleted T cells, or PBMCs supplied cDNA or gDNA.

This clone was observed a few times. Germline CDR1 is WSHSY and CDR2 is SAAADI. The CDR3 covers 14 residues. V was clipped by 0 bases and J by 6 bases, with 9 bases between them. Original handling: Estimation of nucleated cell counts was performed using reference gene primer amplification. Some clones are missing from TCRdb's copy, which holds only in-frame ones; the method was immunoSEQ multiplex PCR. That table gives V, J and clone size, and the DNA gave D and trimming. This sample has 150,000 to 200,000 clones, with approximately 79% found just once. The participants were between about 18 and 95 years old and came from 24 US areas.

The sample taken for sequencing was PBMCs or T cells enriched from blood (not recorded which). This chain connects TRBV10-2 to TRBJ1-5; D remains unclear. The TCR originated in a woman in her sixties or seventies with acute COVID-19. CDR3 sequence: CASSESLDGQPQHF. Written as DNA, the CDR3 is TGCGCCAGCAGTGAGTCTCTAGACGGTCAGCCCCAGCATTTT.